This paragraph reports one T cell receptor beta chain. Its specificity is unknown. The time point was: newly diagnosed GD, antithyroid drugs for less than 3 months. Preparation of the TCR library used RNA extracted from PBMCs. Construction of TCR beta libraries relied on iRepertoire HTBI primers and on Arm-PCR targeting CDR3 regions. Each CDR3 protein gets one entry after TCRdb re-called the multiplex PCR reads with MiXCR. Of 400,000 to 500,000 distinct CDR3 sequences in the sample, approximately 14% were seen once. The sample originates from a study of regulatory T cells in long-lasting Graves disease. Study observations and caveats: New patients shared 966 public clonotypes, fewer than the 2,500 to 3,500 shared by persistent patients.

Germline CDR1 and CDR2: MNHEY and SVGAGI. V was trimmed by 0 bases and J by 5 bases, leaving 11 bases between them. CDR3 length: 14 residues. This sample also belongs to another study, concerning T cells in Graves' hyperthyroidism and ophthalmopathy. That work contributes: First-round RT-PCR targeting the TCR CDR3 was performed with the HTBI primer set. Peripheral blood also featured most of the thyroid clonotypes expanded above 0.001.

The V call is TRBV6-5, the J call TRBJ2-7, with D tentatively TRBD2 (6 bases). The sequenced sample was peripheral blood mononuclear cells (PBMCs), obtained at new diagnosis, from a patient treated with antithyroid drugs. The receptor was derived from a woman in her forties or fifties with Graves disease. CDR3 amino acids: CASSYSGLDNEQYF. The CDR3 DNA reads TGTGCCAGCAGTTACTCGGGACTTGACAACGAGCAGTACTTC.